The 21 T cell receptor beta chains reported below all come from one sample, sequenced in a study of regulatory T cells in long-lasting Graves disease. In building TCR beta libraries, iRepertoire HTBI primers were used together with Arm-PCR of CDR3 regions. TCRdb recomputed calls from the multiplex PCR reads with MiXCR, one row per CDR3 protein. In the table there are roughly 400,000 distinct CDR3 sequences, roughly 23% of which are singletons. Regarding time point: persistent/refractory GD, antithyroid drugs over 5 years with positive TRAb. With RNA extracted from PBMCs as input, the TCR library was made. Sequenced here: peripheral blood mononuclear cells (PBMCs), sampled when the disease was refractory, from a patient treated with antithyroid drugs. Receptors originate from a female donor with Graves disease.

Only a few counts were recorded for this clonotype. The chain links TRBV20-1 to TRBJ1-1; tentatively, D is TRBD1 (6 bases). Germline V gene sequence: CDR1 DFQATT, CDR2 SNEGSKA (reference sequence). The ends were cut back, 0 bases at V and 3 bases at J, with 11 bases in the middle. This CDR3 has 14 residues. The CDR3 sequence is CSAREPRGDTEAFF. Here the CDR3 DNA reads TGCAGTGCTAGAGAACCCAGGGGAGACACTGAAGCTTTCTTT.

The chain links TRBV20-1 to TRBJ1-5; possible D gene TRBD1, 6 bases. Germline V gene lookup returns CDR1 DFQATT and CDR2 SNEGSKA (reference sequence). Trimming pared 3 bases from V and 1 base from J, leaving 16 bases between. The length of the CDR3 is 16 residues. Here the CDR3 reads CSASSLRGRSNQPQHF. CDR3 in DNA: TGCAGTGCTAGTTCTTTGAGGGGGAGGAGCAATCAGCCCCAGCATTTT.

This clonotype was recorded many times. V is TRBV24-1 and J is TRBJ2-2; 7 nucleotides agree with TRBD2. J was trimmed by 4 bases and V by 7 bases; bases with no gene match: 2. Germline V gives CDR1 KGHDR, CDR2 SFDVKD. There are 13 residues in the CDR3. The CDR3 sequence: CATRLAATGELFF. The CDR3 nucleotides read TGTGCCACCAGGCTAGCGGCCACCGGGGAGCTGTTTTTT.

This clonotype appeared many times. The V call is TRBV11-1, the J call TRBJ2-5; a weak D match, TRBD2 (6 bases). The CDR3 has 15 residues. V was shortened by 1 base and J by 3 bases, with 12 bases between the two germline ends. The germline CDR1 and CDR2 sequences are SGHAT and FQDESV (reference sequence). CDR3 bases: TGTGCCAGCAGCTTAGGGAGGGCGTCCGAAGAGACCCAGTACTTC. This codes for CASSLGRASEETQYF.

This clonotype came up a few times. The chain links TRBV11-2 to TRBJ2-5, with 8 nucleotides matching TRBD2. Germline assignment: CDR1 SGHAT and CDR2 FQNNGV. CDR3 length: 15 residues. The V gene end was trimmed by 8 bases and the J gene end by 1 base; junction bases not matched to a gene: 9. The CDR3 region is CASSAAGGGQETQYF. CDR3 DNA: TGTGCCAGCTCGGCGGCGGGGGGAGGCCAAGAGACCCAGTACTTC.

CDR3 sequence: CSASTGGLNTEAFF. The CDR3 DNA reads TGCAGTGCTAGTACAGGGGGATTGAACACTGAAGCTTTCTTT. The chain is built from TRBV20-1 and TRBJ1-1; TRBD1 matches at 8 bases. CDR3 length: 14 residues. V was clipped by 3 bases and J by 0 bases; unmatched bases: 3. Germline V gene data show CDR1 as DFQATT and CDR2 as SNEGSKA (reference sequence).

This chain's CDR3 is CASSQDYGRPNNEQFF. The CDR3 nucleotides read TGTGCCAGCAGCCAAGACTACGGGAGGCCTAACAATGAGCAGTTCTTC. The chain uses TRBV14 and TRBJ2-1, with 7 nucleotides matching TRBD2. Trimming removed 0 bases from V and 5 bases from J; junction bases left unmatched: 7. The CDR3 is 16 amino acids. CDR1 and CDR2 from the germline V gene are SGHDN and FVKESK.

This clonotype was seen many times. The rearrangement links TRBV27 to TRBJ2-7; TRBD2 matches 11 bases. V was clipped by 6 bases and J by 4 bases; unmatched bases: 2. Looked up from germline, CDR1 is MNHEY and CDR2 is SMNVEV (reference sequence). The CDR3 spans 13 residues. The CDR3 sequence: CASRTSGKYEQYF. In DNA form, the CDR3 reads TGTGCCAGCAGGACTAGCGGGAAATACGAGCAGTACTTC.

This clonotype was seen repeatedly, ten times or more. The chain carries TRBV7-8 and TRBJ2-7, with 11 bases that match TRBD2. The length of the CDR3 is 14 residues. Germline CDR1 reads SGHVS; CDR2 reads FQNEAQ. J was trimmed by 5 bases and V by 5 bases; bases with no gene match: 5. The CDR3 loop reads CASSLTSGSDEQYF. In nucleotides, the CDR3 is TGTGCCAGCAGCCTAACTAGCGGGAGCGACGAGCAGTACTTC.

This chain uses TRBV7-6 with TRBJ1-1; a possible D gene is TRBD1 (6 bases). Germline lookup yields CDR1 SGHVS and CDR2 FNYEAQ. The V and J ends lost 5 bases and 3 bases respectively, with 16 bases between them. This CDR3 is 15 amino acids long. The CDR3 region is CASSPPDRGDTEAFF. DNA for the CDR3: TGTGCCAGCAGCCCCCCGGACAGAGGGGACACTGAAGCTTTCTTT.

The chain is built from TRBV6-1 and TRBJ2-5; 7 bases agree with TRBD2. The V and J ends lost 8 bases and 3 bases, in that order; junction bases with no gene match: 12. The CDR3 has 15 amino acids. Germline V CDR1 and CDR2: MNHNS, SASEGT. The CDR3 reads CASYNTPGLKETQYF. The CDR3 DNA is TGTGCCAGCTATAATACACCGGGACTAAAAGAGACCCAGTACTTC.

The CDR3 DNA is TGTGCCAGCAGCGAAGCGGGAGTGCAGACCGGGGAGCTGTTTTTT. Its translation is CASSEAGVQTGELFF. The chain links TRBV9 to TRBJ2-2; 8 positions match TRBD2. The CDR3 is 15 residues long. Germline V gene lookup returns CDR1 SGDLS and CDR2 YYNGEE. The V segment lost 3 bases and the J segment 5 bases; nucleotides outside the gene matches: 6. The full variable domain, in which reference TRBV9 and TRBJ2-2 provide the parts outside the CDR3, is DSGVTQTPKHLITATGQRVTLRCSPRSGDLSVYWYQQSLDQGLQFLIQYYNGEERAKGNILERFSAQQFPDLHSELNLSSLELGDSALYFCASSEAGVQTGELFFGEGSRLTVL.

This clonotype turned up a few times. This rearrangement joins TRBV6-1 to TRBJ1-1; no clear D gene. The germline V gene encodes CDR1 MNHNS and CDR2 SASEGT. V shed 1 base and J shed 11 bases, with 17 bases lying between them. This CDR3 region has 14 residues. CDR3 amino acids: CASSEGLAFGVAFF. The CDR3 nucleotides are TGTGCCAGCAGTGAAGGGCTCGCTTTTGGTGTTGCTTTCTTT.

This clonotype showed up many times. The chain employs TRBV12-3 or TRBV12-4 and TRBJ2-2; D perhaps matches TRBD2 (6 bases). CDR3 size: 15 residues. Trimming took off 4 bases at V and 2 bases at J, with 11 bases between the two ends. The CDR3 DNA follows: TGTGCCAGCAGTTCACTAGCAGCTAACACCGGGGAGCTGTTTTTT. Its protein product is CASSSLAANTGELFF.

The chain is built from TRBV7-9 and TRBJ2-7, with D possibly matching TRBD2 (6 bases). With 3 bases removed from V and 6 bases from J, the gap between germline ends came to 15 bases. Germline V gene sequence: CDR1 SEHNR, CDR2 FQNEAQ (reference sequence). This CDR3 spans 14 amino acids. CDR3 residues: CASSLTLLGGEQYF. In DNA, the CDR3 is TGTGCCAGCAGCTTGACACTACTGGGGGGCGAGCAGTACTTC. Drawing the rest from reference TRBV7-9 and TRBJ2-7, the complete variable domain is DTGVSQNPRHKITKRGQNVTFRCDPISEHNRLYWYRQTLGQGPEFLTYFQNEAQLEKSRLLSDRFSAERPKGSFSTLEIQRTEQGDSAMYLCASSLTLLGGEQYFGPGTRLTVT.

Notes on this clonotype: This may come from a read error, since a much larger clone is one base off. This chain links TRBV6-1 with TRBJ1-2; D not certain. This CDR3 region has 13 residues. Germline V gene data show CDR1 as MNHNS and CDR2 as SASEGT. V was trimmed by 2 bases and J by 4 bases, leaving 8 bases between them. CDR3 bases: TGTGCCAGCAGTGAAAGTCGGGGCTATGGCTACACCTTC. Protein sequence: CASSESRGYGYTF.

This clonotype was recorded at least ten times. This rearrangement joins TRBV28 to TRBJ1-1; perhaps TRBD1 as D (6 bases). Germline V gene sequence: CDR1 MDHEN, CDR2 SYDVKM. This CDR3 spans 12 amino acids. V was clipped by 10 bases and J by 7 bases, with 16 bases between them. DNA for the CDR3: TGTGCCACCAACACAGGGTTTGGTGAAGCTTTCTTT. Its translation: CATNTGFGEAFF.

This clonotype was seen at least ten times. This chain links TRBV3-1 with TRBJ1-4; TRBD1 is a possible D gene (6 bases). CDR1 is LGHDT and CDR2 is YNNKEL in the germline V gene (reference sequence). The CDR3 extends over 17 amino acids. Trimming shortened V by 1 base and J by 0 bases, and 12 bases separated the two germline ends. DNA of the CDR3: TGTGCCAGCAGCCAAGGTACAGGGATTGCAACTAATGAAAAACTGTTTTTT. Protein: CASSQGTGIATNEKLFF.

The sample holds a few counts of this clonotype. The chain couples TRBV6-2 or TRBV6-3 to TRBJ1-5; no clear D. Looked up from germline, CDR1 is MNHEY and CDR2 is SVGEGT. The CDR3 spans 15 residues. The V and J ends lost 7 bases and 9 bases respectively, with 22 bases between them. CDR3 region: CASTPGGQAPRPQHF. In nucleotides, the CDR3 is TGTGCCAGCACACCCGGCGGCCAGGCTCCGCGGCCCCAGCATTTT.

This clonotype occurred a few times. V usage is TRBV12-3 or TRBV12-4 and J usage is TRBJ2-1; TRBD2 matches at 14 bases. J was trimmed by 0 bases and V by 5 bases; bases with no gene match: 9. The CDR3 is made up of 19 amino acids. The CDR3: CASSPGLAGAIRSYNEQFF. CDR3 nucleotides: TGTGCCAGCAGTCCGGGACTAGCGGGAGCCATCCGCTCCTACAATGAGCAGTTCTTC.

In its sample, this clonotype was seen a few times. The rearrangement uses TRBV27 and TRBJ1-5; D perhaps matches TRBD1 (6 bases). The CDR3 loop spans 15 amino acids. Trimming removed 5 bases from V and 5 bases from J, with 16 bases in between. Germline CDR1 MNHEY, CDR2 SMNVEV (reference sequence). In DNA, the CDR3 is TGTGCCAGCAGTCCTCATGGCGGGGGCTATCAGCCCCAGCATTTT. Residues: CASSPHGGGYQPQHF.